The 27 T cell receptor beta chains in this list originate from one sample, sequenced in a study of cytomegalovirus exposure and HLA in healthy donors. The PCR ran on 60 Vbeta and 13 Jbeta primers. Some clones are missing from TCRdb's copy, which holds only in-frame ones; the method was immunoSEQ multiplex PCR. The repertoire holds 130,000 to 150,000 clones, over 65% seen once, with about 3% in the top ten. Material: PBMCs. These TCRs come from a man aged 35 to 55 in good health and CMV-seropositive.

This clone turned up a few times. The chain carries TRBV11-2 and TRBJ1-3; TRBD1 matches at 10 bases. The J segment lost 1 base and the V segment lost 5 bases, leaving 5 bases of the junction unmatched. Germline CDR1 SGHAT, CDR2 FQNNGV. CDR3 length: 16 amino acids. The CDR3 DNA reads as TGTGCCAGCAGCCGAGGGACAGGGGTATCTGGAAACACCATATATTTT. It yields the protein CASSRGTGVSGNTIYF.

This clone was counted between two and nine times. The chain combines TRBV19 with TRBJ1-1; 8 bases are shared with TRBD1. Germline values: CDR1 LNHDA, CDR2 SQIVND (reference sequence). The CDR3 runs to 14 residues. The ends lost 6 bases at V and 6 bases at J; junction bases unmatched: 9. CDR3 sequence: CASRPDREKAEAFF. The CDR3 coding sequence is TGTGCCAGTAGGCCGGACAGGGAGAAGGCTGAAGCTTTCTTT.

The rearrangement joins TRBV14 to TRBJ2-5; TRBD1 might be the D (5 bases). The J call may be mistaken, given a closer DNA end match to TRBJ2-7. Germline V gene sequence: CDR1 SGHDN, CDR2 FVKESK. The CDR3 covers 14 residues. This CDR3 is CASSRSPRAYEQYF. DNA of the CDR3: TGTGCCAGCAGCCGGTCCCCCAGGGCCTACGAGCAGTACTTC.

In its sample, this clone was seen once. The V and J genes are TRBV7-2 and TRBJ2-7, with TRBD1 matching over 8 bases. CDR1 is SGHTA and CDR2 is FQGNSA in the germline V gene. Losses at the gene ends were 5 bases for V and 2 bases for J; bases not matched to a gene: 8. This CDR3 spans 15 amino acids. The CDR3 sequence is CASSRATGEAYEQYF. DNA for the CDR3: TGTGCCAGCAGCCGGGCGACAGGGGAAGCCTACGAGCAGTACTTC.

This sequence joins TRBV7-9 and TRBJ1-2, with unresolved D. Trimming took 2 bases from V and 6 from J, leaving 10 bases between them. The CDR3 runs 13 residues. CDR1 is SEHNR and CDR2 is FQNEAQ in the germline V gene (reference sequence). The CDR3: CASSLQPRDGYTF. The DNA for the CDR3 is TGTGCCAGCAGCTTACAGCCGAGGGATGGCTACACCTTC. The whole variable domain, remainder taken from reference TRBV7-9 and TRBJ1-2, is DTGVSQNPRHKITKRGQNVTFRCDPISEHNRLYWYRQTLGQGPEFLTYFQNEAQLEKSRLLSDRFSAERPKGSFSTLEIQRTEQGDSAMYLCASSLQPRDGYTFGSGTRLTVV.

The J gene is TRBJ2-1, the V gene TRBV7-3; D not resolved. The V end lost 2 bases, the J end lost 3 bases, and 14 bases lay between the germline ends. Germline loops: CDR1 SGHTA, CDR2 FQGTGA. This CDR3 is built from 16 residues. CDR3: CASSLEVTGDYNEQFF. In nucleotides, the CDR3 is TGTGCCAGCAGCTTAGAGGTGACTGGAGACTACAATGAGCAGTTCTTC.

This chain links TRBV6-6 with TRBJ2-1; 10 bases are shared with TRBD2. The CDR3 is 16 amino acids. Germline assignment: CDR1 MNHNY and CDR2 SVGAGI (reference sequence). V trimming: 5 bases; J trimming: 3 bases; junction bases outside the gene matches: 7. CDR3 loop: CASSRALAGNYNEQFF. CDR3 in DNA: TGTGCCAGCAGTCGAGCACTAGCGGGAAACTACAATGAGCAGTTCTTC.

CDR3 residues: CASSPAGGEQYF. The CDR3 nucleotides read TGTGCCAGCTCACCTGCCGGGGGCGAGCAGTACTTC. The V and J genes are TRBV18 and TRBJ2-7; D is possibly TRBD2 (6 bases). The CDR3 length is 12 residues. The ends were cut back, 3 bases at V and 6 bases at J, with 9 bases in the middle. The germline gives CDR1 KGHSH, CDR2 LQKENI.

V and J are TRBV5-4 and TRBJ2-7; TRBD1 is a possible D gene (5 bases). V gave up 5 bases and J gave up 0 bases, with 12 bases separating them. CDR1 and CDR2 (germline): SGHNT, YYREEE (reference sequence). This CDR3 has 14 residues. This CDR3 reads CASSIDSISYEQYF. In DNA form, the CDR3 reads TGTGCCAGCAGTATTGACAGCATCTCCTACGAGCAGTACTTC.

The rearrangement links TRBV7-8 to TRBJ2-5; 8 nucleotides line up with TRBD1. The DNA matches TRBJ2-7 better at its end, which makes the J call doubtful. This CDR3 has 17 amino acids. Germline CDR1 and CDR2: SGHVS and FQNEAQ. The CDR3, as DNA: TGTGCCAGCAGCTTAGTCCTGACAGGGGTGAGATCCTACGAGCAGTACTTC. This encodes CASSLVLTGVRSYEQYF.

The V gene is TRBV19, the J gene TRBJ2-1; D perhaps matches TRBD2 (6 bases). The CDR3 covers 16 residues. Deletions cut 3 bases from V and 4 bases from J, with 16 bases between. From germline, CDR1 is LNHDA and CDR2 SQIVND (reference sequence). CDR3 sequence: CASSIRSGSGYNEQFF. The DNA for the CDR3 is TGTGCCAGTAGTATCCGGAGTGGTAGCGGTTACAATGAGCAGTTCTTC.

V is TRBV19 and J is TRBJ2-3, with D maybe TRBD1 (6 bases). Trimming took 8 bases from V and 2 from J, leaving 14 bases between them. CDR3 size: 14 residues. The germline V gene has CDR1 LNHDA and CDR2 SQIVND (reference sequence). CDR3: CASADRTYTDTQYF. As DNA, the CDR3 is TGTGCCAGTGCGGACAGAACTTACACAGATACGCAGTATTTT.

This chain connects TRBV6-5 to TRBJ2-7, with a tentative D call TRBD1 (5 bases). Germline CDR1 MNHEY, CDR2 SVGAGI. The CDR3 totals 15 residues. V lost 0 bases and J lost 2, with 11 bases in between. CDR3 region: CASSYSQGLTYEQYF. In DNA, the CDR3 is TGTGCCAGCAGTTACTCGCAGGGTCTTACCTACGAGCAGTACTTC.

J is TRBJ2-5 and V is TRBV18; 9 bases match TRBD1. The CDR3 extends over 14 amino acids. The V gene end was trimmed by 2 bases and the J gene end by 5 bases; junction bases not matched to a gene: 3. Germline loops: CDR1 KGHSH, CDR2 LQKENI. The CDR3 coding sequence is TGTGCCAGCTCACCAGTACAGGGGGCGGAGACCCAGTACTTC. Amino acid sequence: CASSPVQGAETQYF.

The chain recombines TRBV5-4 with TRBJ2-4; 9 bases align to TRBD2. Unmatched junction bases numbered 8, after V lost 5 bases and J lost 8 bases. This CDR3 is built from 14 residues. Germline loops: CDR1 SGHNT, CDR2 YYREEE (reference sequence). CDR3 amino acids: CASRETSGNDIQYF. CDR3 DNA: TGTGCCAGCAGGGAGACTAGCGGAAATGACATTCAGTACTTC.

The V and J genes are TRBV28 and TRBJ1-3; 7 nucleotides line up with TRBD1. There are 14 residues in the CDR3. Losses at the gene ends were 6 bases for V and 0 bases for J; bases not matched to a gene: 2. Germline V gene data show CDR1 as MDHEN and CDR2 as SYDVKM. The CDR3 coding sequence is TGTGCCAGCAGGACAGGGTTCTCTGGAAACACCATATATTTT. Encoded protein: CASRTGFSGNTIYF.

V is TRBV27 and J is TRBJ2-7, with 7 bases lining up with TRBD2. The germline CDR1 and CDR2 sequences are MNHEY and SMNVEV (reference sequence). The CDR3 length is 17 residues. The junction had 14 bases not matched to a gene; V was cut back by 3 bases and J by 3 bases. The CDR3 DNA sequence: TGTGCCAGCAGTTTTACCGGACTGGCGGGAGCATACTACGAGCAGTACTTC. Translating it yields CASSFTGLAGAYYEQYF.

This chain joins TRBV28 and TRBJ2-2, with TRBD2 matching 9 bases. Germline V gene sequence: CDR1 MDHEN, CDR2 SYDVKM. The CDR3 covers 17 residues. Losses at the gene ends were 5 bases for V and 4 bases for J; bases not matched to a gene: 11. CDR3 in amino acids: CASSLGVVAGVTGELFF. CDR3 in DNA: TGTGCCAGCAGTCTTGGGGTGGTAGCGGGAGTCACCGGGGAGCTGTTTTTT.

The V call is TRBV5-6, the J call TRBJ1-1, with 7 bases identical to TRBD1. Germline CDR1 and CDR2: SGHDT and YYEEEE. The CDR3 contains 16 residues. J gave up 0 bases and V 4 bases, and 9 bases lay outside the gene matches. DNA for the CDR3: TGTGCCAGCAGCCCCTGGGACAGAGGGATGAACACTGAAGCTTTCTTT. Encoded protein: CASSPWDRGMNTEAFF.

This chain uses TRBV5-1 with TRBJ1-2, with a possible D match to TRBD1 (5 bases). The CDR3 contains 15 residues. Germline-derived CDR1 and CDR2 are SGHRS and YFSETQ. Trimming pared 2 bases from V and 2 bases from J, leaving 13 bases between. In DNA, the CDR3 is TGCGCCAGCAGCTTAACGGGACTCATGAACTATGGCTACACCTTC. Translated: CASSLTGLMNYGYTF.

V and J are TRBV2 and TRBJ2-1, with TRBD2 matching over 8 bases. V dropped 5 bases and J dropped 7; count of bases not matched to a gene: 7. The CDR3 is made up of 14 amino acids. CDR1 is SNHLY and CDR2 is FYNNEI in the germline V gene. CDR3 region: CASSSDGRANEQFF. The CDR3 nucleotides read TGTGCCAGCAGTTCCGACGGGAGGGCGAATGAGCAGTTCTTC.

The V and J genes are TRBV19 and TRBJ2-2; no clear D gene. V dropped 8 bases and J dropped 3 bases, with 10 bases sitting between them. The CDR3 has 13 residues. The germline V gene encodes CDR1 LNHDA and CDR2 SQIVND (reference sequence). The CDR3 nucleotides read TGTGCCAGTCGGGTTTCGGACACCGGGGAGCTGTTTTTT. Its protein product is CASRVSDTGELFF.

The chain combines TRBV15 with TRBJ1-2; D is uncertain. V lost 0 bases to trimming and J lost 8 bases, with 10 bases between them. The V gene's germline CDR1 is LNHNV and CDR2 YYDKDF (reference sequence). The CDR3 loop spans 13 amino acids. As DNA, the CDR3 is TGTGCCACCAGCAGAGAAGGAGTAGGCGGCTACACCTTC. Protein: CATSREGVGGYTF.

The chain recombines TRBV7-2 with TRBJ2-5; 7 bases match TRBD2. The J call is uncertain, as TRBJ2-7 better fits the DNA end. The CDR3 is 15 amino acids. Germline V gene lookup returns CDR1 SGHTA and CDR2 FQGNSA. The CDR3 DNA reads as TGTGCCAGCAGCTTAGAGGGCGGGAGCCTCTACGAGCAGTACTTC. Translating it yields CASSLEGGSLYEQYF.

The rearrangement joins TRBV29-1 to TRBJ2-6, with 7 bases lining up with TRBD1. The trim removed 4 bases at V and 0 bases at J, leaving 6 bases unmatched. Looked up from germline, CDR1 is SQVTM and CDR2 is ANQGSEA. The length of the CDR3 is 16 residues. CDR3: CSVGGTESSGANVLTF. The CDR3 DNA reads TGCAGCGTTGGGGGGACAGAGAGCTCTGGGGCCAACGTCCTGACTTTC.

The genes are TRBV19 and TRBJ1-3; D is unresolved. This CDR3 comprises 14 residues. CDR1 is LNHDA and CDR2 is SQIVND in the germline V gene (reference sequence). V lost 3 bases, J lost 0 bases, and 6 bases lay in between. The chain's CDR3 is CASSIRGSGNTIYF. In nucleotides, the CDR3 is TGTGCCAGTAGTATTCGGGGCTCTGGAAACACCATATATTTT. Drawing the rest from reference TRBV19 and TRBJ1-3, the complete variable domain is DGGITQSPKYLFRKEGQNVTLSCEQNLNHDAMYWYRQDPGQGLRLIYYSQIVNDFQKGDIAEGYSVSREKKESFPLTVTSAQKNPTAFYLCASSIRGSGNTIYFGEGSWLTVV.

This chain connects TRBV29-1 to TRBJ2-3, with 8 bases lining up with TRBD1. Germline V gene lookup returns CDR1 SQVTM and CDR2 ANQGSEA. The CDR3 is 13 residues long. With 4 bases clipped from V and 4 bases from J, the junction kept 4 bases outside the gene matches. The CDR3 sequence is CSVVGQGADTQYF. The CDR3 nucleotides read TGCAGCGTTGTTGGACAGGGCGCAGATACGCAGTATTTT.